This is a list of T cell receptor beta chains from one sample in a study of OX40 agonist ivuxolimab in advanced cancers. Clones were read by immunoSEQ multiplex PCR, and TCRdb kept only the in-frame ones, dropping some. In the table there are approximately 100,000 clones, roughly 84% of which are singletons. Source: CD4+ or CD8+ T cells sorted from blood, taken in a trial of the OX40 agonist ivuxolimab. These receptor sequences come from an adult with an advanced solid tumor such as melanoma, head and neck, liver or kidney cancer. Both conserved end residues are part of each CDR3. Each record gives: V gene, D gene, clone size, J gene, CDR3 protein, CDR3 DNA. D genes are given only for firm matches. The size of a clone is reported for some rows only, either as once, few or many, or as a class for expanded clones.

v_gene: TRBV7-6; d_gene: .; abundance: once; j_gene: TRBJ2-3; CDR3aa: CASSLGRTDTQYF; CDR3nt: TGTGCCAGCAGCTTAGGGAGGACAGATACGCAGTATTTT
v_gene: TRBV19; d_gene: .; abundance: .; j_gene: TRBJ2-2; CDR3aa: CASSPSGSPGELFF; CDR3nt: TGTGCCAGTAGTCCCTCAGGGAGTCCGGGGGAGCTGTTTTTT
v_gene: TRBV28; d_gene: .; abundance: .; j_gene: TRBJ2-5; CDR3aa: CASSLLQYQETQYF; CDR3nt: TGTGCCAGCAGTTTATTACAGTACCAAGAGACCCAGTACTTC
v_gene: TRBV19; d_gene: .; abundance: few; j_gene: TRBJ1-6; CDR3aa: CATRDYYNSPLHF; CDR3nt: TGTGCCACACGGGACTACTATAATTCACCCCTCCACTTT
v_gene: TRBV6-1; d_gene: TRBD1; abundance: .; j_gene: TRBJ1-5; CDR3aa: CASRGQVGINQPQHF; CDR3nt: TGTGCCAGCAGAGGACAGGTGGGGATCAATCAGCCCCAGCATTTT
v_gene: TRBV6-5; d_gene: .; abundance: few; j_gene: TRBJ2-2; CDR3aa: CASSYANTGELFF; CDR3nt: TGTGCCAGCAGTTACGCGAACACCGGGGAGCTGTTTTTT
v_gene: TRBV19; d_gene: TRBD2; abundance: .; j_gene: TRBJ2-2; CDR3aa: CASSPGTSGTGELFF; CDR3nt: TGTGCCAGTAGTCCCGGGACTAGCGGCACCGGGGAGCTGTTTTTT
v_gene: TRBV19; d_gene: TRBD1; abundance: .; j_gene: TRBJ1-2; CDR3aa: CASSITTGGRGYTF; CDR3nt: TGTGCCAGTAGTATCACAACAGGGGGCAGGGGCTACACCTTC
v_gene: TRBV27; d_gene: .; abundance: .; j_gene: TRBJ2-1; CDR3aa: CASSLFSMPLVNEQFF; CDR3nt: TGTGCCAGCAGTTTGTTTTCCATGCCCTTGGTCAATGAGCAGTTCTTC
v_gene: TRBV12-5; d_gene: TRBD1; abundance: .; j_gene: TRBJ2-7; CDR3aa: CASGNGQGSIHEQYF; CDR3nt: TGTGCTAGTGGCAACGGACAGGGGTCGATCCACGAGCAGTACTTC
v_gene: TRBV9; d_gene: .; abundance: .; j_gene: TRBJ2-1; CDR3aa: CASSPTGFSYNEQFF; CDR3nt: TGTGCCAGCAGCCCGACAGGCTTCTCCTACAATGAGCAGTTCTTC
v_gene: TRBV7-9; d_gene: .; abundance: .; j_gene: TRBJ2-3; CDR3aa: CASIWGGYTDTQYF; CDR3nt: TGTGCCAGCATCTGGGGCGGCTACACAGATACGCAGTATTTT
v_gene: TRBV7-6; d_gene: .; abundance: .; j_gene: TRBJ2-5; CDR3aa: CASSLARYQETQYF; CDR3nt: TGTGCCAGCAGCTTAGCGCGGTACCAAGAGACCCAGTACTTC
v_gene: TRBV5-1; d_gene: TRBD1; abundance: once; j_gene: TRBJ2-1; CDR3aa: CASSDRQGVNEQFF; CDR3nt: TGCGCCAGCAGCGACCGACAGGGAGTCAATGAGCAGTTCTTC
v_gene: TRBV7-9; d_gene: .; abundance: .; j_gene: TRBJ2-3; CDR3aa: CASISSMRPDTQYF; CDR3nt: TGTGCCAGCATCTCTAGTATGCGGCCAGATACGCAGTATTTT
v_gene: TRBV19; d_gene: .; abundance: .; j_gene: TRBJ1-1; CDR3aa: CASSMGTEAFF; CDR3nt: TGTGCCAGTAGTATGGGCACTGAAGCTTTCTTT
v_gene: TRBV19; d_gene: .; abundance: .; j_gene: TRBJ1-5; CDR3aa: CASSIGYSNQPQHF; CDR3nt: TGTGCCAGTAGTATCGGCTATAGCAATCAGCCCCAGCATTTT
v_gene: TRBV5-6; d_gene: .; abundance: .; j_gene: TRBJ2-7; CDR3aa: CASSLAYSSYEQYF; CDR3nt: TGTGCCAGCAGCTTGGCCTACAGCTCCTACGAGCAGTACTTC
v_gene: TRBV7-2; d_gene: TRBD2; abundance: once; j_gene: TRBJ2-3; CDR3aa: CASSRLAGVLDTQYF; CDR3nt: TGTGCCAGCAGCCGTCTAGCGGGAGTTTTAGATACGCAGTATTTT
v_gene: TRBV27; d_gene: .; abundance: .; j_gene: TRBJ2-3; CDR3aa: CASSFGGLEDTQYF; CDR3nt: TGTGCCAGCAGTTTTGGGGGGCTGGAGGATACGCAGTATTTT
v_gene: TRBV28; d_gene: .; abundance: .; j_gene: TRBJ2-3; CDR3aa: CASSLTEDTQYF; CDR3nt: TGTGCCAGCAGTTTAACGGAGGATACGCAGTATTTT
v_gene: TRBV28; d_gene: .; abundance: few; j_gene: TRBJ1-5; CDR3aa: CASSFPYLFRTISNQPQHF; CDR3nt: TGTGCCAGCAGTTTCCCGTACCTTTTCAGGACAATTAGCAATCAGCCCCAGCATTTT
v_gene: TRBV5-1; d_gene: .; abundance: .; j_gene: TRBJ2-2; CDR3aa: CASSPPPPTGELFF; CDR3nt: TGCGCCAGCAGCCCGCCTCCCCCTACCGGGGAGCTGTTTTTT
v_gene: TRBV29-1; d_gene: TRBD2; abundance: .; j_gene: TRBJ2-3; CDR3aa: CSVGAGDTDTQYF; CDR3nt: TGCAGCGTTGGTGCGGGAGACACAGATACGCAGTATTTT
v_gene: TRBV28; d_gene: .; abundance: .; j_gene: TRBJ2-5; CDR3aa: CASSPGDTREETQYF; CDR3nt: TGTGCCAGCAGTCCTGGGGACACCCGGGAAGAGACCCAGTACTTC
v_gene: TRBV28; d_gene: .; abundance: .; j_gene: TRBJ1-2; CDR3aa: CASHNRNYGYTF; CDR3nt: TGTGCCAGCCACAACAGAAACTATGGCTACACCTTC
v_gene: TRBV12-5; d_gene: TRBD1; abundance: .; j_gene: TRBJ2-2; CDR3aa: CASGLIGGRGTGELFF; CDR3nt: TGTGCTAGTGGTTTGATAGGGGGCCGCGGCACCGGGGAGCTGTTTTTT
v_gene: TRBV29-1; d_gene: TRBD2; abundance: .; j_gene: TRBJ2-4; CDR3aa: CSVDGLSREVSFHIQYF; CDR3nt: TGCAGCGTTGACGGCCTTTCGCGGGAGGTTTCTTTCCACATTCAGTACTTC
v_gene: TRBV27; d_gene: .; abundance: .; j_gene: TRBJ2-1; CDR3aa: CASSKLAPWGNEQFF; CDR3nt: TGTGCCAGCAGTAAGCTCGCTCCCTGGGGCAATGAGCAGTTCTTC